A single sample gave rise to the 19 T cell receptor beta chains below, sequenced in a study of T cell responses to AZD1222 COVID-19 vaccine. TCRdb's table, derived via immunoSEQ multiplex PCR, lists solely in-frame clones and lacks some. The sample holds approximately 120,000 clones, 75% to 90% seen once. This specimen was peripheral blood, taken on day 0 of AZD1222 vaccination. The source of these receptors is an adult in good health.

V is TRBV6-6 and J is TRBJ2-5; D gene unclear. The CDR3 runs to 11 residues. V lost 5 bases, J lost 4 bases, and 5 bases lay in between. CDR1 is MNHNY, CDR2 SVGAGI, per germline (reference sequence). In DNA form, the CDR3 reads TGTGCCAGCAGTAAGGGAGAGACCCAGTACTTC. Translation gives CASSKGETQYF.

The chain uses TRBV24-1 and TRBJ2-1; no firm D call. This CDR3 is built from 12 residues. The V end was cut by 4 bases, the J end by 3 bases, with 3 bases between. The germline V gene has CDR1 KGHDR and CDR2 SFDVKD. CDR3 bases: TGTGCCACCAGTGACAACTACAATGAGCAGTTCTTC. It translates to CATSDNYNEQFF.

The gene calls are TRBV28 and TRBJ1-1; tentative D call: TRBD1 (6 bases). From germline, CDR1 is MDHEN and CDR2 SYDVKM. V lost 2 bases and J 2 bases, leaving 12 bases between the germline ends. The CDR3 runs 15 residues. The CDR3 sequence is CASSLTGPVNTEAFF. DNA of the CDR3: TGTGCCAGCAGTTTAACAGGGCCGGTAAACACTGAAGCTTTCTTT.

The chain employs TRBV9 and TRBJ1-3, with D tentatively TRBD1 (5 bases). CDR1 is SGDLS, CDR2 YYNGEE, per germline. The CDR3 extends over 18 amino acids. Trimming stripped 0 bases from V and 0 bases from J, with 16 bases between. The CDR3: CASSVGSGVGISGNTIYF. The CDR3 nucleotides read TGTGCCAGCAGCGTAGGGTCGGGGGTAGGCATCTCTGGAAACACCATATATTTT.

The V gene is TRBV3-1 (or the pseudogene TRBV3-2), the J gene TRBJ2-3; D assignment may be TRBD1 or TRBD2 (5 bases each). CDR1 LGHDT and CDR2 YNNKEL come from the germline V gene (reference sequence). V dropped 1 base and J dropped 2 bases, with 16 bases sitting between them. The CDR3 contains 17 residues. This CDR3 reads CASSQVSSWGSTDTQYF. In nucleotides, the CDR3 is TGTGCCAGCAGCCAAGTGAGTTCTTGGGGGTCCACAGATACGCAGTATTTT.

The chain joins TRBV27 to TRBJ2-6, with TRBD1 matching over 7 bases. Germline values: CDR1 MNHEY, CDR2 SMNVEV (reference sequence). The CDR3 consists of 15 residues. The junction had 2 bases not matched to a gene; V was cut back by 2 bases and J by 4 bases. The CDR3 protein is CASSLEGAGANVLTF. The DNA of the CDR3 is TGTGCCAGCAGTTTAGAGGGGGCCGGGGCCAACGTCCTGACTTTC.

V usage is TRBV19 and J usage is TRBJ2-7; the match to TRBD2 covers 12 bases. V dropped 4 bases and J dropped 4; count of bases not matched to a gene: 5. Looked up from germline, CDR1 is LNHDA and CDR2 is SQIVND (reference sequence). The length of the CDR3 is 15 residues. The CDR3 nucleotides read TGTGCCAGTAGTAAGCTAGCGGGGGGGCCTTACGAGCAGTACTTC. It yields the protein CASSKLAGGPYEQYF.

Only one count was recorded for this clone. The rearrangement joins TRBV28 to TRBJ1-1; a weak D match, TRBD1 (6 bases). V gave up 7 bases and J gave up 5 bases, with 23 bases separating them. Germline V gene sequence: CDR1 MDHEN, CDR2 SYDVKM. CDR3 length equals 16 residues. In DNA, the CDR3 is TGTGCCAGCACCCACCCCTCGGGGGGCCGGTTTACTGAAGCTTTCTTT. Translating gives CASTHPSGGRFTEAFF.

This chain joins TRBV4-1 and TRBJ1-5, with TRBD1 as a possible D gene (5 bases). Trimming stripped 0 bases from V and 6 bases from J, with 12 bases between. CDR3 length equals 15 residues. Germline values: CDR1 MGHRA, CDR2 YSYEKL. CDR3 bases: TGCGCCAGCAGCCAAGATAGGGGTGGGAGTCAGCCCCAGCATTTT. Translating it yields CASSQDRGGSQPQHF.

This chain uses TRBV19 with TRBJ2-5, with 9 bases aligning to TRBD1. V shed 1 base and J 7 bases; nucleotides not matched to a gene: 7. Germline CDR1 and CDR2: LNHDA and SQIVND (reference sequence). There are 15 residues in the CDR3. In DNA form, the CDR3 reads TGTGCCAGTAGTATAGGGGACAGGGTTGAACGGACCCAGTACTTC. Encoded protein: CASSIGDRVERTQYF.

The chain carries TRBV27 and TRBJ1-2; 7 bases match TRBD1. The ends lost 6 bases at V and 4 bases at J; junction bases unmatched: 5. Germline CDR1 reads MNHEY; CDR2 reads SMNVEV (reference sequence). The CDR3 sequence is 13 residues long. The CDR3 bases are TGTGCCAGCAGCGAGGGACAGTCCTATGGCTACACCTTC. Its translation is CASSEGQSYGYTF.

The sample holds a few counts of this clone. The chain employs TRBV13 and TRBJ1-1; TRBD1 aligns across 11 bases. J gave up 4 bases and V 5 bases, and 6 bases lay outside the gene matches. CDR1 and CDR2 (germline): PRHDT, FYEKMQ (reference sequence). This CDR3 contains 15 residues. The CDR3 region has the DNA TGTGCCAGCAGCGACCTGGACAGGGGGCCCACTGAAGCTTTCTTT. This encodes CASSDLDRGPTEAFF.

V gene TRBV19 combines with J gene TRBJ2-2; D is uncertain. With 7 bases removed from V and 6 bases from J, the gap between germline ends came to 21 bases. The CDR3 sequence is 16 residues long. Germline V lookup: CDR1 LNHDA, CDR2 SQIVND (reference sequence). In DNA form, the CDR3 reads TGTGCCAGTACGTCGCCCTCTAGGCCGGTCGCCGGGGAGCTGTTTTTT. Amino acids: CASTSPSRPVAGELFF.

The count of this clone is one. The chain links TRBV30 to TRBJ1-2; D remains unclear. Trimming took off 0 bases at V and 4 bases at J, with 12 bases between the two ends. Germline CDR1 and CDR2: GTSNPN and SVGIG (reference sequence). The CDR3 is 14 amino acids. DNA for the CDR3: TGTGCCTGGAGTGTAAACGGGAGGCCCTATGGCTACACCTTC. As protein: CAWSVNGRPYGYTF.

This chain joins TRBV6-5 and TRBJ1-1; 7 bases line up with TRBD1. Germline CDR1 and CDR2: MNHEY and SVGAGI. V dropped 7 bases and J dropped 0; count of bases not matched to a gene: 8. CDR3 size: 15 residues. The CDR3 loop is CASNLNGQVNTEAFF. Written as DNA, the CDR3 is TGTGCCAGCAACTTAAATGGACAGGTGAACACTGAAGCTTTCTTT.

The chain joins TRBV6-2 or TRBV6-3 to TRBJ2-7, with no clear D. This CDR3 has 14 amino acids. Germline assignment: CDR1 MNHEY and CDR2 SVGEGT. Trimming took 0 bases from V and 1 from J, leaving 7 bases between them. CDR3 bases: TGTGCCAGCAGTTACTCGAGCAGTTCCTACGAGCAGTACTTC. Translated: CASSYSSSSYEQYF.

The chain recombines TRBV19 with TRBJ2-2; D is perhaps TRBD2 (6 bases). Germline values: CDR1 LNHDA, CDR2 SQIVND (reference sequence). There are 16 residues in the CDR3. The V and J ends lost 5 bases and 0 bases respectively, with 13 bases between them. The CDR3: CASSDPRLANTGELFF. In DNA form, the CDR3 reads TGTGCCAGTAGTGACCCTAGACTAGCGAACACCGGGGAGCTGTTTTTT.

The chain employs TRBV19 and TRBJ2-7, with 8 bases identical to TRBD1. The germline CDR1 and CDR2 sequences are LNHDA and SQIVND (reference sequence). CDR3 length: 13 residues. V was clipped by 3 bases and J by 6 bases; unmatched bases: 4. CDR3 loop: CASSMDRVGEQYF. CDR3 DNA: TGTGCCAGTAGTATGGACAGGGTTGGCGAGCAGTACTTC.

The chain uses TRBV7-2 and TRBJ1-4; 11 nucleotides match TRBD1. V was clipped by 1 base and J by 7 bases; unmatched bases: 8. Germline assignment: CDR1 SGHTA and CDR2 FQGNSA. The CDR3 runs 17 residues. The CDR3 coding sequence is TGTGCCAGCAGCTTAGTAGGACAGGGGGCGAGCGGTGAAAAACTGTTTTTT. Protein sequence: CASSLVGQGASGEKLFF. Full variable domain (rest looked up from reference TRBV7-2 and TRBJ1-4): GAGVSQSPSNKVTEKGKDVELRCDPISGHTALYWYRQSLGQGLEFLIYFQGNSAPDKSGLPSDRFSAERTGGSVSTLTIQRTQQEDSAVYLCASSLVGQGASGEKLFFGSGTQLSVL.